These T cell receptor beta chains were read from a single sample in a study of blood T cell repertoires in COVID-19. The method was immunoSEQ multiplex PCR; TCRdb's version includes in-frame clones alone and lacks a portion of them. The sample has about 41,000 clones, about 86% seen once. The sequenced material came from peripheral blood. These receptors were taken from a woman of 80 years or more with active or convalescent COVID-19. Both conserved end residues are part of each CDR3. The D gene is left open where the match is weak. The size field is filled for only some rows; it gives once, few, many or a size class.

j_call d_call v_call clone_size cdr3_aa cdr3_nt
TRBJ2-7 TRBD2 TRBV28 . CASSLIAGGSGAAYEQYF TGTGCCAGCAGTTTAATTGCCGGCGGGAGCGGGGCAGCCTACGAGCAGTACTTC
TRBJ2-7 . TRBV2 few CASSELARGEQYF TGTGCCAGCAGTGAACTGGCTAGAGGCGAGCAGTACTTC
TRBJ2-7 . TRBV5-6 . CASSSEKTTPYEQYF TGTGCCAGCAGTTCCGAAAAGACTACCCCCTACGAGCAGTACTTC
TRBJ2-1 TRBD2 TRBV14 . CASSGNGLAGHNEQFF TGTGCCAGCAGCGGAAATGGACTAGCGGGTCACAATGAGCAGTTCTTC
TRBJ2-1 . TRBV28 . CASSFPAISYNEQFF TGTGCCAGCAGTTTCCCAGCGATCAGTTACAATGAGCAGTTCTTC
TRBJ1-1 . TRBV6-5 once CASSYRGARSTEAFF TGTGCCAGCAGTTACCGGGGGGCCCGGTCCACTGAAGCTTTCTTT
TRBJ1-1 . TRBV6-5 once CASSTTLGGNTEAFF TGTGCCAGCAGCACCACTCTCGGGGGGAACACTGAAGCTTTCTTT
TRBJ1-2 . TRBV29-1 . CSVARVGNYGYTF TGCAGCGTTGCGAGGGTTGGGAACTATGGCTACACCTTC
TRBJ2-1 TRBD2 TRBV7-6 . CASSLLAGAVNEQFF TGTGCCAGCAGCTTGTTAGCGGGAGCCGTAAATGAGCAGTTCTTC
TRBJ1-1 . TRBV4-3 . CASSQETRGEAFF TGCGCCAGCAGCCAAGAGACCAGGGGAGAAGCTTTCTTT
TRBJ1-2 . TRBV6-5 . CASSYKGGSGYTF TGTGCCAGCAGTTACAAAGGAGGCAGTGGCTACACCTTC
TRBJ1-5 TRBD1 TRBV28 . CASSAGGVSNQPQHF TGTGCCAGCAGCGCAGGGGGCGTAAGCAATCAGCCCCAGCATTTT
TRBJ2-1 TRBD2 TRBV3-1/TRBV3-2 . CASSQEGGGASGRGNEQFF TGTGCCAGCAGCCAAGAGGGGGGAGGGGCTAGCGGGAGGGGTAATGAGCAGTTCTTC
TRBJ1-5 . TRBV11-2 . CASSLDGVQGGGQPQHF TGTGCCAGCAGCTTAGATGGGGTTCAGGGAGGGGGGCAGCCCCAGCATTTT
TRBJ2-3 TRBD2 TRBV5-1 . CASSKGLAGPITQYF TGCGCCAGCAGTAAGGGGCTAGCGGGACCCATTACGCAGTATTTT
TRBJ2-7 TRBD2 TRBV6-2/TRBV6-3 few CASSPREGGTDEQYF TGTGCCAGCAGTCCCCGGGAGGGGGGAACGGACGAGCAGTACTTC
TRBJ2-2 . TRBV5-1 . CASSPTTGNTGELFF TGCGCCAGCAGCCCAACTACAGGGAACACCGGGGAGCTGTTTTTT
TRBJ2-7 TRBD2 TRBV7-2 . CASSLFLAGAGEQYF TGTGCCAGCAGCTTATTTCTAGCGGGGGCGGGAGAGCAGTACTTC
TRBJ1-6 . TRBV12-3/TRBV12-4 . CASSLSWESPLHF TGTGCCAGCAGTTTATCCTGGGAGTCACCCCTCCACTTT
TRBJ2-5 TRBD2 TRBV19 . CASSLGSGEQETQYF TGTGCCAGTAGTTTAGGTAGCGGGGAGCAAGAGACCCAGTACTTC
TRBJ1-2 TRBD1 TRBV5-1 . CASSFGRTGYIADYGYTF TGCGCCAGCAGCTTTGGTAGGACAGGGTATATCGCAGACTATGGCTACACCTTC
TRBJ1-4 . TRBV12-1 . CASSLRDRVFEKLFF TGTGCCAGCAGCTTGAGGGACAGGGTATTTGAAAAACTGTTTTTT
TRBJ1-1 . TRBV29-1 . CSVSTGWGTEAFF TGCAGCGTGTCTACAGGGTGGGGGACTGAAGCTTTCTTT
TRBJ1-5 . TRBV30 few CAWSAAGAGVRPQHF TGTGCCTGGAGTGCTGCTGGGGCAGGGGTTAGGCCCCAGCATTTT
TRBJ1-5 . TRBV5-8 . CASSLVRGVGGGNQPQHF TGTGCCAGCAGCTTGGTTCGCGGTGTTGGGGGCGGCAATCAGCCCCAGCATTTT
TRBJ2-7 TRBD2 TRBV7-2 . CASSLEALAVYEQYF TGTGCCAGCAGCTTAGAAGCTCTAGCGGTCTACGAGCAGTACTTC
TRBJ2-1 TRBD2 TRBV19 . CASSKGLAGAHSYNEQFF TGTGCCAGTAGTAAGGGACTAGCGGGAGCCCACTCCTACAATGAGCAGTTCTTC
TRBJ1-1 TRBD1 TRBV5-1 . CASRKTTGANRSTEAFF TGCGCCAGCAGGAAAACGACAGGGGCCAACCGGAGCACTGAAGCTTTCTTT
TRBJ2-3 . TRBV10-2 . CASSEQLITDTQYF TGCGCCAGCAGTGAGCAGTTGATCACAGATACGCAGTATTTT
TRBJ2-7 . TRBV5-4 . CASSLYSGGNYEQYF TGTGCCAGCAGCTTGTATTCGGGCGGGAACTACGAGCAGTACTTC
TRBJ2-2 . TRBV29-1 . CSVTGTTHTGELFF TGCAGCGTCACCGGGACAACCCACACCGGGGAGCTGTTTTTT
TRBJ1-1 . TRBV28 few CASSRLWAYRGKDTEAFF TGTGCCAGCAGCCGCCTCTGGGCCTATAGGGGTAAGGACACTGAAGCTTTCTTT
TRBJ1-4 . TRBV9 once CASSEEGGTTNEKLFF TGTGCCAGCAGCGAGGAGGGTGGAACAACTAATGAAAAACTGTTTTTT
TRBJ1-2 . TRBV5-1 few CASSRDGQYLGHGYTF TGCGCCAGCAGCCGAGATGGACAATACCTTGGGCATGGCTACACCTTC
TRBJ1-2 . TRBV4-1 . CASSQPFKGNYGYTF TGCGCCAGCAGCCAACCGTTTAAGGGGAACTATGGCTACACCTTC
TRBJ2-3 TRBD1 TRBV5-1 . CASSPPPTGHSTDTQYF TGCGCCAGCAGCCCACCCCCGACAGGGCATAGCACAGATACGCAGTATTTT
TRBJ1-1 . TRBV29-1 . CSVLGQLNTEAFF TGCAGCGTTCTTGGACAGTTGAACACTGAAGCTTTCTTT
TRBJ2-1 . TRBV19 . CASSIDLTGVYNEQFF TGTGCCAGTAGTATAGATCTGACGGGAGTCTACAATGAGCAGTTCTTC
TRBJ1-5 . TRBV28 . CASRPQGSNQPQHF TGTGCCAGCAGACCACAGGGTAGCAATCAGCCCCAGCATTTT
TRBJ1-2 . TRBV11-2 . CASSLDRDLGGYTF TGTGCCAGCAGCTTAGATCGGGATCTCGGAGGCTACACCTTC
TRBJ2-1 TRBD2 TRBV27 . CASSPQGGRADEQFF TGTGCCAGCAGCCCGCAGGGCGGGAGGGCCGATGAGCAGTTCTTC
TRBJ2-4 TRBD1 TRBV19 . CASNPQGGVQYF TGTGCCAGTAACCCACAGGGGGGAGTTCAGTACTTC
TRBJ1-1 . TRBV18 few CASSPRGQKENTEAFF TGTGCCAGCTCACCGCGGGGCCAAAAGGAGAACACTGAAGCTTTCTTT
TRBJ2-3 TRBD2 TRBV13 . CASSFGEGDTQYF TGTGCCAGCAGCTTCGGGGAGGGAGATACGCAGTATTTT
TRBJ1-4 TRBD1 TRBV7-6 . CASSLAQGAREKLFF TGTGCCAGCAGCTTAGCACAGGGGGCGCGGGAAAAACTGTTTTTT
TRBJ1-1 TRBD1 TRBV28 . CASSLRGLFNTEAFF TGTGCCAGCAGTTTGAGGGGGCTGTTTAACACTGAAGCTTTCTTT
TRBJ2-3 TRBD2 TRBV20-1 . CSASSIAGATDTQYF TGCAGTGCAAGTAGCATAGCGGGAGCGACAGATACGCAGTATTTT
TRBJ2-5 . TRBV5-5 few CASSLVGTQETQYF TGTGCCAGCAGCTTGGTTGGGACTCAAGAGACCCAGTACTTC
TRBJ2-1 . TRBV25-1 few CASSETGNYNEQFF TGTGCCAGCAGTGAAACAGGAAACTACAATGAGCAGTTCTTC
TRBJ2-5 . TRBV28 . CASHQAGREETQYF TGTGCCAGCCACCAGGCGGGGCGCGAAGAGACCCAGTACTTC
TRBJ2-1 TRBD2 TRBV7-9 . CAIQTSGRRGEQFF TGTGCCATCCAGACTAGCGGGAGGCGAGGTGAGCAGTTCTTC
TRBJ2-5 . TRBV11-2 . CASSLLRGWETQYF TGTGCCAGCAGCTTGCTTAGGGGTTGGGAGACCCAGTACTTC
TRBJ2-5 . TRBV28 . CASSRERETQYF TGTGCCAGCAGCAGGGAACGAGAGACCCAGTACTTC
TRBJ2-3 TRBD2 TRBV25-1 . CASRASGRKADTQYF TGTGCCAGCAGGGCTAGCGGGAGAAAAGCGGATACGCAGTATTTT
TRBJ2-1 . TRBV9 . CASSVGSKNEQFF TGTGCCAGCAGCGTTGGGAGTAAAAATGAGCAGTTCTTC
TRBJ2-3 TRBD2 TRBV7-2 . CATGLAGVERGYF TGTGCCACGGGACTAGCGGGAGTCGAGCGGGGGTATTTT
TRBJ2-2 . TRBV19 . CASTEGTANTGELFF TGTGCCAGTACGGAGGGGACAGCGAACACCGGGGAGCTGTTTTTT